This entry describes one T cell receptor (beta chain). The sample comes from a study of blood T cell repertoires in COVID-19. Study in general: COVID-19 samples collected from the United States, Italy and Spain covered acute and convalescent phases.

Authors' processing steps: Nucleated cell counts were estimated from reference gene primer amplification. TCRdb keeps only in-frame clones here, not all; method: immunoSEQ multiplex PCR. V and J calls and clone size are copied from that table; D and trimming were computed from the DNA. Here the sample spans approximately 70,000 clones, approximately 90% being singletons. It was during active infection that Seattle patients were enrolled and then longitudinally followed. The V end lost 0 bases, the J end lost 8 bases, and 11 bases lay between the germline ends. The CDR3 is 14 amino acids. Germline assignment: CDR1 ENHRY and CDR2 SYGVKD.

The TCR sequence derives from a man aged 50-60 years with COVID-19, enrolled during active disease. Sequenced: peripheral blood. This chain connects TRBV10-3 to TRBJ2-1; a possible D gene is TRBD2 (5 bases). The CDR3 spells CAISESGVGDEQFF. The CDR3 DNA reads as TGTGCCATCAGTGAGTCTGGGGTCGGGGATGAGCAGTTCTTC.